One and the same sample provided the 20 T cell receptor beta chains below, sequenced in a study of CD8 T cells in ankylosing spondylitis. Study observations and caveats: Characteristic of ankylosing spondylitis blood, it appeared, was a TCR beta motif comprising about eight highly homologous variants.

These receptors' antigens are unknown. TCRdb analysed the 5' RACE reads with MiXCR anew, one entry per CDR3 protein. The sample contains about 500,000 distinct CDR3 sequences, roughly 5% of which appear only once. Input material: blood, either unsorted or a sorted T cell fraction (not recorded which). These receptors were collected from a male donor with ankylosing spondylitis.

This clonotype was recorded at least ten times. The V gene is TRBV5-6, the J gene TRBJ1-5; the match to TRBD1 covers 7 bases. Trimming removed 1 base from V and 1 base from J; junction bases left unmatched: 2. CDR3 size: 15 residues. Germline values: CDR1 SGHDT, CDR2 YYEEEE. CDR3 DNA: TGTGCCAGCAGCTTGTCGGGACAGAGCAATCAGCCCCAGCATTTT. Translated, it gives CASSLSGQSNQPQHF.

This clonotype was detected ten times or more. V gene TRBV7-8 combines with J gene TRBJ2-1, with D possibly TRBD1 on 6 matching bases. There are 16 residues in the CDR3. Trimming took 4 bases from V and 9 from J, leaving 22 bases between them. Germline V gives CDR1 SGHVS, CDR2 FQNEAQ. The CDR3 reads CASSSLQGQSRGEQFF. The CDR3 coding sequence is TGTGCCAGCAGCTCCCTCCAGGGGCAATCCAGGGGTGAGCAGTTCTTC. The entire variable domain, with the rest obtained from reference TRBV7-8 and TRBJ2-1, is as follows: GAGVSQSPRYKVAKRGQDVALRCDPISGHVSLFWYQQALGQGPEFLTYFQNEAQLDKSGLPSDRFFAERPEGSVSTLKIQRTQQEDSAVYLCASSSLQGQSRGEQFFGPGTRLTVL.

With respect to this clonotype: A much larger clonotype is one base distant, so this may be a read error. The CDR3 reads CAIRDRGATTGELSF. The CDR3 nucleotides read TGTGCCATCAGGGACAGGGGGGCGACCACCGGGGAGCTGTCTTTT. The chain carries TRBV10-3 and TRBJ2-2; 10 bases fit TRBD1. The CDR3 length is 15 residues. CDR1 and CDR2 (germline): ENHRY, SYGVKD.

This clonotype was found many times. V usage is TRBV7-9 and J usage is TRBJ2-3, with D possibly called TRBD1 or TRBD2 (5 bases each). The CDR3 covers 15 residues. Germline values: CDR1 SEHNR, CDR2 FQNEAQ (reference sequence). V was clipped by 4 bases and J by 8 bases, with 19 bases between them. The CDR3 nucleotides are TGTGCCAGCAGCTATACGGGACCCGAGGTTGGTACGCAGTATTTT. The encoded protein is CASSYTGPEVGTQYF. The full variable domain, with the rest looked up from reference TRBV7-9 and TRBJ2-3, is DTGVSQNPRHKITKRGQNVTFRCDPISEHNRLYWYRQTLGQGPEFLTYFQNEAQLEKSRLLSDRFSAERPKGSFSTLEIQRTEQGDSAMYLCASSYTGPEVGTQYFGPGTRLTVL.

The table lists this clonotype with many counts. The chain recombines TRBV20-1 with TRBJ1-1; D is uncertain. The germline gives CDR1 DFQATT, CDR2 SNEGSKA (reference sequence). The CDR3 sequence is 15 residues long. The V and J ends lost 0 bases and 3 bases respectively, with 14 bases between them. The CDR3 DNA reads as TGCAGTGCTAGAGATCAGAGGGAAAGGTACACTGAAGCTTTCTTT. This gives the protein CSARDQRERYTEAFF.

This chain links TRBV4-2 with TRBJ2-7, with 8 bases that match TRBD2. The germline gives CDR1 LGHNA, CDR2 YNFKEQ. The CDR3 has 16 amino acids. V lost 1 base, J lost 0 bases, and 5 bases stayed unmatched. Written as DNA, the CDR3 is TGTGCCAGCAGCCAAGTGACGGGAGGGCTCTCCTACGAGCAGTACTTC. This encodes CASSQVTGGLSYEQYF.

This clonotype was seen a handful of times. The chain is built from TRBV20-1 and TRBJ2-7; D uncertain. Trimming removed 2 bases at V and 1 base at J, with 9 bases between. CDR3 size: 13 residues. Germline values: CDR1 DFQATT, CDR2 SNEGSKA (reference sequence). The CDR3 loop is CSARPRFSYEQYF. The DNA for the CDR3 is TGCAGTGCTAGACCCAGGTTTTCCTACGAGCAGTACTTC.

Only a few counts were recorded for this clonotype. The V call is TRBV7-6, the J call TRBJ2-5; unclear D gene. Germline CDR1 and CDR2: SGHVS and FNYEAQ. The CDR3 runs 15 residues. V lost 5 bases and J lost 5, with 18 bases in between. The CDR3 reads CASSPRAALGETQYF. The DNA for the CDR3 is TGTGCCAGCAGCCCACGGGCTGCCCTTGGGGAGACCCAGTACTTC.

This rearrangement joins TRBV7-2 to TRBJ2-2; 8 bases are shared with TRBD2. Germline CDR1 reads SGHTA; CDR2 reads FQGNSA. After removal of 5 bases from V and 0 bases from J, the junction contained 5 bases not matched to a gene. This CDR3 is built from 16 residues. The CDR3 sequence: CASSLSRGANTGELFF. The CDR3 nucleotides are TGTGCCAGCAGCCTTTCGCGGGGGGCGAACACCGGGGAGCTGTTTTTT.

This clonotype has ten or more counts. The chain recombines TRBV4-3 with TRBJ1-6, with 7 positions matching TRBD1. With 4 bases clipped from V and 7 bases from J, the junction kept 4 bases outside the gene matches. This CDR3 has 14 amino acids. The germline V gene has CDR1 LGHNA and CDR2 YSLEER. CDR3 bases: TGCGCCAGCAGCCCGACAGGGATAAATTCACCCCTCCACTTT. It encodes CASSPTGINSPLHF.

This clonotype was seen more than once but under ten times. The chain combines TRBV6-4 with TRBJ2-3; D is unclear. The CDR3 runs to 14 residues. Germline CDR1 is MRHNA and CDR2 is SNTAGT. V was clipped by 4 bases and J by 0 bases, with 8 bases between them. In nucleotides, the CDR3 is TGTGCCAGCAGTGCCCGAACTAGCACAGATACGCAGTATTTT. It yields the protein CASSARTSTDTQYF.

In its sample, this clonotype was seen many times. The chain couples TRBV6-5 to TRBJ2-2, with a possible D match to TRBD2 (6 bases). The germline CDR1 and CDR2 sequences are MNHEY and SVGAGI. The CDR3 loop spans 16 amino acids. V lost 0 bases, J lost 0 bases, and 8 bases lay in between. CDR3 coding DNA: TGTGCCAGCAGTTACTCCGGGACTTCGAACACCGGGGAGCTGTTTTTT. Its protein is CASSYSGTSNTGELFF.

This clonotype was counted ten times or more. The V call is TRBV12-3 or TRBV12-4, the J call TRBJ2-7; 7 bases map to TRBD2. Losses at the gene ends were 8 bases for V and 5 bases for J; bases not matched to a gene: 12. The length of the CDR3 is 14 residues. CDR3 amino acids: CASGPGGSRNEQYF. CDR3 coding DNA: TGTGCCAGCGGCCCGGGGGGTTCGAGGAACGAGCAGTACTTC.

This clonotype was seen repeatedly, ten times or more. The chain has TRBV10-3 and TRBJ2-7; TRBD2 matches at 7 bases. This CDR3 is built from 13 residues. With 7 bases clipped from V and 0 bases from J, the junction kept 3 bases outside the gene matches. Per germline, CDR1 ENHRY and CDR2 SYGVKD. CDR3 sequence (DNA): TGTGCCATCATGGCGGGGGACTCCTACGAGCAGTACTTC. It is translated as CAIMAGDSYEQYF.

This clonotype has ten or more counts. This chain's CDR3 is CASSQVGLGQPQHF. The CDR3 nucleotides read TGTGCCAGCAGCCAAGTGGGGCTCGGTCAGCCCCAGCATTTT. The rearrangement links TRBV4-2 to TRBJ1-5, with a weak D call TRBD1 (5 bases). V lost 1 base and J lost 6, with 10 bases in between. The CDR3 contains 14 residues. The germline V gene encodes CDR1 LGHNA and CDR2 YNFKEQ.

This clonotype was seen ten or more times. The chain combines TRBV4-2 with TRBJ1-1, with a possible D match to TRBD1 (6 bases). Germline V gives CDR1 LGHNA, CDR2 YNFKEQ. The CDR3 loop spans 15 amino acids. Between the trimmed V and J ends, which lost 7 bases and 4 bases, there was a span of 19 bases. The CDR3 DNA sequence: TGTGCCAGCACCATGGAGTGGGGGGCAGGCACTGAAGCTTTCTTT. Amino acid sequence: CASTMEWGAGTEAFF.

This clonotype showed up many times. Here the CDR3 DNA reads TGTGCCAGCAGCTCTAGCTTCTACGAGCAGTACTTC. It yields the protein CASSSSFYEQYF. The rearrangement uses TRBV7-2 and TRBJ2-7, with D possibly TRBD2 on 5 matching bases. Germline V gene sequence: CDR1 SGHTA, CDR2 FQGNSA. CDR3 length equals 12 residues. Between the trimmed V and J ends, which lost 4 bases and 3 bases, there was a span of 7 bases.

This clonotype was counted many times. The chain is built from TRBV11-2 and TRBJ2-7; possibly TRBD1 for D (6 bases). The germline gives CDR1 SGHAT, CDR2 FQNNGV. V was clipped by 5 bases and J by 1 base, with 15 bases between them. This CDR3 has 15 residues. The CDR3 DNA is TGTGCCAGCAGCCAAAGCCCTCAGGGGTCCTACGAGCAGTACTTC. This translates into CASSQSPQGSYEQYF.

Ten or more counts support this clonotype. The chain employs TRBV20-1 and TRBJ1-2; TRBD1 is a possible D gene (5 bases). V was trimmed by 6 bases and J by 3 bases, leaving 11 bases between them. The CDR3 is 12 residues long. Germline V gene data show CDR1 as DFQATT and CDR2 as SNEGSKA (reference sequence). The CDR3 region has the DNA TGCAGTGCAGCAGGAGGGGACTATGGCTACACCTTC. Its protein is CSAAGGDYGYTF.

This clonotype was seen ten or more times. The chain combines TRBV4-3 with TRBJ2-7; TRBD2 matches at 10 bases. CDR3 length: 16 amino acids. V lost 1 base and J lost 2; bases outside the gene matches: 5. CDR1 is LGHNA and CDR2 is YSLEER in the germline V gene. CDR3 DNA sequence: TGCGCCAGCAGCCAAGGTTCTAGCGGGGGTGCCTACGAGCAGTACTTC. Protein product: CASSQGSSGGAYEQYF.